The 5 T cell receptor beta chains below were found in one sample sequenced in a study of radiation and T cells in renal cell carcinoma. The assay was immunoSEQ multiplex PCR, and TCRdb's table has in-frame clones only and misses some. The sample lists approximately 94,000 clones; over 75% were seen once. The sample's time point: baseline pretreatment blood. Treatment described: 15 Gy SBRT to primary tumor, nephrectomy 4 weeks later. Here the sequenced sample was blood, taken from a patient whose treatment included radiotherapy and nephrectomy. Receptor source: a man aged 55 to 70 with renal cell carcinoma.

DNA for the CDR3: TGTGCCAGCAGCCTCCCTAAGGCGGGCGAGCAGTACTTC. Translating gives CASSLPKAGEQYF. The genes are TRBV7-2 and TRBJ2-7; D may be TRBD2 (5 bases). V dropped 5 bases and J dropped 6 bases, with 14 bases sitting between them. The length of the CDR3 is 13 residues. Germline V gene data show CDR1 as SGHTA and CDR2 as FQGNSA.

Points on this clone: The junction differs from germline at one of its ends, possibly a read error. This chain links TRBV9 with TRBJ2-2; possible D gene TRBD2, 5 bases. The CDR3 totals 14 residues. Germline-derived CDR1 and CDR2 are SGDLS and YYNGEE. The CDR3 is CASEVALKHRGAVF. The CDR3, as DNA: TGTGCCAGCGAGGTAGCCCTTAAACACCGGGGAGCTGTTTTT.

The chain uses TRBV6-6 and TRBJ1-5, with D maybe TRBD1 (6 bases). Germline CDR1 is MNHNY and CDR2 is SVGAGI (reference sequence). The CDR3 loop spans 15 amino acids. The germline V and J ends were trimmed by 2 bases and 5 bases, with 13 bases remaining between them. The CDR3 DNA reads TGTGCCAGCAGTTACGCTTCAGGGGTCCATCAGCCCCAGCATTTT. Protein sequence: CASSYASGVHQPQHF.

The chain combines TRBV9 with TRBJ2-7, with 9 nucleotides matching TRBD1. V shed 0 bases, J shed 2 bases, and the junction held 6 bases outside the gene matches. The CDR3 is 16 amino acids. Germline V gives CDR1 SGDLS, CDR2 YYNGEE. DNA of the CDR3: TGTGCCAGCAGCGTAGCTACTACAGGGGGCCCCTACGAGCAGTACTTC. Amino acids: CASSVATTGGPYEQYF.

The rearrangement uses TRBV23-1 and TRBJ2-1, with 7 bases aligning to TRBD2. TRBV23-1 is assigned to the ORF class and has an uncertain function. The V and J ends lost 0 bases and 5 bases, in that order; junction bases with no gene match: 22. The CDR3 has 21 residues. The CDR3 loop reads CASSQSYPLKGGSCGNNEQFF. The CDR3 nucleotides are TGCGCCAGCAGTCAATCATATCCCCTCAAGGGCGGGAGTTGCGGAAACAATGAGCAGTTCTTC.